This T cell receptor beta chain is from a study of CD8+ T cells in alopecia areata. Study at large: Twice daily, treated patients received 5 to 10 mg of oral tofacitinib. Tofacitinib lasted 6 to 18 months, then 6 months off drug.

Peripheral blood and lesional scalp punch biopsies came from alopecia areata patients. Sorting of CD4+ and CD8+ T cells was performed on PBMCs. V dropped 5 bases and J dropped 6; count of bases not matched to a gene: 10. The CDR3 contains 16 residues. Germline V gene sequence: CDR1 MNHEY, CDR2 SMNVEV (reference sequence). In each case, RNA was isolated and then reverse transcribed into cDNA as the sequencing template. Measured with immunoSEQ multiplex PCR; TCRdb has only the in-frame clones, and not every one. In the table there are 100,000 to 150,000 clones, almost 50% of which are singletons. This clonotype was sampled from a human donor with alopecia areata. The J gene is TRBJ2-3, the V gene TRBV27; 11 bases match TRBD2. The sequencing here drew on CD8+ T cells sorted from blood, taken at week 0. The CDR3 protein is CASSPTTSGAGDTQYF. In DNA form, the CDR3 reads TGTGCCAGCAGTCCCACGACTAGCGGGGCTGGGGATACGCAGTATTTT.